The source of this TCR beta chain is a study of CD8 T cells in Susac syndrome. The authors reverse transcribed roughly 0.5 to 1 ug RNA with random hexamers. TCRdb recomputed calls from the immunoSEQ multiplex PCR reads with MiXCR, one row per CDR3 protein. The profile shows 65,000 to 80,000 distinct CDR3 sequences, around 90% of them singletons. Peripheral blood CD8+ and CD4+ T cells were profiled by TCR beta sequencing. The CDR3 totals 17 residues. V was pared by 3 bases and J by 8 bases, with 16 bases of the junction left unmatched. The germline V gene has CDR1 KGHSH and CDR2 LQKENI. In its sample, this clonotype was seen once.

This clonotype was sampled from a human donor with multiple sclerosis. Sequenced sample: CD8+ T cells from PBMCs. This rearrangement joins TRBV18 to TRBJ1-2; 9 bases match TRBD1. CDR3 DNA sequence: TGTGCCAGCTCACCCTCCGGGACAGGGACTATCCTATGGGGCTACACCTTC. Its translation: CASSPSGTGTILWGYTF. Filled out from reference TRBV18 and TRBJ1-2, the complete variable domain reads NAGVMQNPRHLVRRRGQEARLRCSPMKGHSHVYWYRQLPEEGLKFMVYLQKENIIDESGMPKERFSAEFPKEGPSILRIQQVVRGDSAAYFCASSPSGTGTILWGYTFGSGTRLTVV.